These 15 T cell receptor beta chains were sequenced from one sample in a study of T cell repertoires in ileal Crohn's disease. Some clones are missing from TCRdb's copy, which holds only in-frame ones; the method was immunoSEQ multiplex PCR. The sample has thousands of clones, roughly 77% seen once. The source material was ileal tissue. The receptors originated from an adult with Crohn's disease.

The chain combines TRBV30 with TRBJ1-5; D not certain. Trimming pared 3 bases from V and 6 bases from J, leaving 15 bases between. This CDR3 has 14 amino acids. Germline V gene data show CDR1 as GTSNPN and CDR2 as SVGIG (reference sequence). CDR3 sequence (DNA): TGTGCCTGGAGCCGAGGAGATCTGTTTCAGCCCCAGCATTTT. Amino acid sequence: CAWSRGDLFQPQHF.

This chain joins TRBV29-1 and TRBJ1-2; TRBD1 aligns across 9 bases. The trim removed 3 bases at V and 8 bases at J, leaving 4 bases unmatched. The CDR3 runs 12 residues. Germline V gives CDR1 SQVTM, CDR2 ANQGSEA. The CDR3 DNA reads as TGCAGCGTTGAGGGACAGGGATGGGGCTACACCTTC. It is translated as CSVEGQGWGYTF.

This rearrangement joins TRBV7-3 to TRBJ2-5; D possibly corresponds to TRBD1 (5 bases). This CDR3 contains 16 residues. Germline V gene lookup returns CDR1 SGHTA and CDR2 FQGTGA. V was trimmed by 5 bases and J by 3 bases, leaving 19 bases between them. The CDR3 DNA sequence: TGTGCCAGCAGCCGCTATCCCAGGGAAACTAAAGAGACCCAGTACTTC. It codes for CASSRYPRETKETQYF.

This clone was found once. The chain joins TRBV27 to TRBJ2-3; D gene ambiguous. The V gene lost 6 bases and the J gene lost 4 bases, with 17 bases spanning the gap. The V gene's germline CDR1 is MNHEY and CDR2 SMNVEV (reference sequence). The CDR3 is made up of 15 amino acids. The CDR3 nucleotides read TGTGCCAGCAGCCGCAATGGCAATCTGGCAGATACGCAGTATTTT. Its protein is CASSRNGNLADTQYF.

Comment on this clone: The junction departs from the called germline gene at one end, perhaps through a read error. V is TRBV10-3 and J is TRBJ2-7; TRBD1 might be the D (7 bases). The germline V gene encodes CDR1 ENHRY and CDR2 SYGVKD. The CDR3 contains 17 residues. The DNA for the CDR3 is TGTGCCATCAGTCAGTCGCGGGACAGCCCCCAAGGGGTCGAGCAGTACTTC. Protein product: CAISQSRDSPQGVEQYF.

The gene calls are TRBV6-1 and TRBJ1-4; D is perhaps TRBD1 (5 bases). The V gene's germline CDR1 is MNHNS and CDR2 SASEGT. The CDR3 is 15 amino acids. The CDR3 sequence is CATGRASSTNEKLFF. The CDR3 DNA reads as TGTGCTACCGGCAGGGCATCATCAACTAATGAAAAACTGTTTTTT.

The chain recombines TRBV29-1 with TRBJ2-7, with TRBD1 matching 10 bases. Germline-derived CDR1 and CDR2 are SQVTM and ANQGSEA. V gave up 2 bases and J gave up 3 bases; unmatched junction bases: 7. CDR3 length equals 15 residues. The DNA for the CDR3 is TGCAGCGTTGAAACTGGGACAGGGGTTAACTACGAGCAGTACTTC. Amino acids: CSVETGTGVNYEQYF.

J is TRBJ2-7 and V is TRBV5-1; TRBD1 might be the D (6 bases). Deletions cut 5 bases from V and 2 bases from J, with 23 bases between. Germline lookup yields CDR1 SGHRS and CDR2 YFSETQ. This CDR3 comprises 17 residues. CDR3 residues: CASRRAHYRDIPYEQYF. The CDR3 DNA reads as TGCGCCAGCAGACGCGCCCACTACCGGGACATCCCCTACGAGCAGTACTTC.

The gene calls are TRBV5-1 and TRBJ2-5, with D possibly being TRBD1 (5 bases). The CDR3 contains 14 residues. Germline CDR1 is SGHRS and CDR2 is YFSETQ. V was pared by 0 bases and J by 5 bases, with 11 bases between. The CDR3 reads CASSLVDPGETQYF. The CDR3 bases are TGCGCCAGCAGCTTGGTTGACCCAGGGGAGACCCAGTACTTC.

The chain joins TRBV11-3 to TRBJ1-5; D remains unclear. V lost 2 bases, J lost 6 bases, and 8 bases lay in between. The germline V gene encodes CDR1 SGHNT and CDR2 YENEEA. This CDR3 has 13 residues. This chain's CDR3 is CASSLREAQPQHF. DNA of the CDR3: TGTGCCAGCAGCTTAAGGGAGGCTCAGCCCCAGCATTTT.

This clone has only a few counts. The V call is TRBV19, the J call TRBJ2-7; D unresolved. The germline V and J ends were trimmed by 6 bases and 0 bases, with 9 bases remaining between them. CDR3 length: 13 residues. Germline V gives CDR1 LNHDA, CDR2 SQIVND (reference sequence). The CDR3 DNA is TGTGCCAGTAGCCGCGGATTCTCCTACGAGCAGTACTTC. Translated: CASSRGFSYEQYF.

This clone came up a few times. The chain uses TRBV2 and TRBJ1-1, with TRBD1 as a possible D gene (5 bases). The CDR3 is 12 residues long. V shed 5 bases and J shed 3 bases, with 7 bases lying between them. The V gene's germline CDR1 is SNHLY and CDR2 FYNNEI. Here the CDR3 reads CASSRDYTEAFF. DNA for the CDR3: TGTGCCAGCAGTAGGGACTACACTGAAGCTTTCTTT.

The chain combines TRBV21-1 with TRBJ2-1; whether TRBD1, the table's D call, matches the DNA was not checked. TRBV21-1 is noted as a pseudogene. The CDR3 runs to 13 residues. CDR3 amino acids: CASSKVGANEQFF. The CDR3 DNA sequence: TGTGCCAGCAGCAAAGTTGGGGCAAATGAGCAGTTCTTC.

This clone is large in the sample. The V gene is TRBV6-5, the J gene TRBJ2-1, with 8 bases that match TRBD1. The CDR3 has 13 residues. J gave up 7 bases and V 8 bases, and 7 bases lay outside the gene matches. Germline assignment: CDR1 MNHEY and CDR2 SVGAGI. CDR3 DNA: TGTGCCAGCGCCTGGACAGGGCGGAATGAGCAGTTCTTC. Translating it yields CASAWTGRNEQFF.

The chain has TRBV7-2 and TRBJ1-1; D unclear. Trimming pared 2 bases from V and 0 bases from J, leaving 4 bases between. The CDR3 loop spans 13 amino acids. In germline, CDR1 is SGHTA, CDR2 FQGNSA. This CDR3 reads CASSLSMNTEAFF. The CDR3 DNA follows: TGTGCCAGCAGCTTATCCATGAACACTGAAGCTTTCTTT.